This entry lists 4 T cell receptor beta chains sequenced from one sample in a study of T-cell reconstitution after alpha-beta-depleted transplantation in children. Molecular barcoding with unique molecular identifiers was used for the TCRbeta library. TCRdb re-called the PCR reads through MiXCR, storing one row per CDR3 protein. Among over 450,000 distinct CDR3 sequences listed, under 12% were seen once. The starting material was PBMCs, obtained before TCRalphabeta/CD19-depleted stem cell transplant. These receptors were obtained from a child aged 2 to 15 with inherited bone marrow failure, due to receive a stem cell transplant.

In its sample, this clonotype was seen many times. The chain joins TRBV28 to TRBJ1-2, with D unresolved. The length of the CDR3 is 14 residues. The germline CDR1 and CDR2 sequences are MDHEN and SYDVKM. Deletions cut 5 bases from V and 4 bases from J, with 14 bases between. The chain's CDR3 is CASSPTGGPYGYTF. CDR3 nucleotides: TGTGCCAGCAGTCCAACCGGTGGACCCTATGGCTACACCTTC.

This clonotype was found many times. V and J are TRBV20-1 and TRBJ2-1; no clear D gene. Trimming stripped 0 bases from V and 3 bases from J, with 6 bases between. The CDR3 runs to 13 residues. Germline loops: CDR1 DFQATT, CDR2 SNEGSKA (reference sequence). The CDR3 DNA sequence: TGCAGTGCTAGAGATGTCGTCTACAATGAGCAGTTCTTC. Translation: CSARDVVYNEQFF.

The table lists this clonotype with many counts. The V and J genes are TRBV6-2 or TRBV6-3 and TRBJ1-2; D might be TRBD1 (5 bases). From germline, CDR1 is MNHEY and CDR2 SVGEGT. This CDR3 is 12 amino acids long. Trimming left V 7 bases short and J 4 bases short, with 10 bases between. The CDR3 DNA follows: TGTGCCAGCACCCAAGGGGCCTATGGCTACACCTTC. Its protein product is CASTQGAYGYTF.

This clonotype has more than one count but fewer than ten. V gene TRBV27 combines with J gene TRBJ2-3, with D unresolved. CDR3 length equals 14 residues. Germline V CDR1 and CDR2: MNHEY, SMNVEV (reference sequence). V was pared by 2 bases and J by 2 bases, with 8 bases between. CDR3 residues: CASSLLEPTDTQYF. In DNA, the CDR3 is TGTGCCAGCAGTTTACTGGAGCCCACAGATACGCAGTATTTT.